These 5 T cell receptor beta chains came from one sample sequenced in a study of cytomegalovirus exposure and HLA in healthy donors. This PCR relied on a set of 60 Vbeta primers and 13 Jbeta primers. Repertoires were generated with immunoSEQ multiplex PCR, while TCRdb's copy carries only in-frame clones and drops some. The data contain around 200,000 clones, around 79% of them singletons. Material for sequencing was PBMCs. These receptors came from a girl under 10 years old in good health and CMV-seronegative.

The chain uses TRBV25-1 and TRBJ2-2; 11 bases fit TRBD1. The germline V gene has CDR1 MGHDK and CDR2 SYGVNS. Trimming at V came to 4 bases and at J to 4 bases, leaving 5 bases not matched to a gene. The CDR3 has 16 amino acids. The CDR3 protein is CASSATGQGVTGELFF. The DNA of the CDR3 is TGTGCCAGCAGTGCGACGGGACAGGGGGTCACCGGGGAGCTGTTTTTT.

The genes are TRBV7-9 and TRBJ2-4; D perhaps matches TRBD1 (6 bases). Per the germline V gene, CDR1 is SEHNR and CDR2 is FQNEAQ (reference sequence). Trimming left V 3 bases short and J 6 bases short, with 12 bases between. The CDR3 runs to 14 residues. The CDR3: CASSFGQRGNIQYF. DNA of the CDR3: TGTGCCAGCAGCTTTGGACAGAGGGGAAACATTCAGTACTTC.

The chain has TRBV13 and TRBJ2-7; D call uncertain. This CDR3 region has 12 residues. V lost 0 bases to trimming and J lost 3 bases, with 3 bases between them. Per germline, CDR1 PRHDT and CDR2 FYEKMQ (reference sequence). The CDR3 loop reads CASSLGYYEQYF. CDR3 coding DNA: TGTGCCAGCAGCTTAGGCTACTACGAGCAGTACTTC.

The chain employs TRBV29-1 and TRBJ1-2; TRBD1 matches at 10 bases. This CDR3 has 15 residues. The germline CDR1 and CDR2 sequences are SQVTM and ANQGSEA. The ends lost 6 bases at V and 8 bases at J; junction bases unmatched: 15. The CDR3 bases are TGCAGCGTCCCCCGGGACAGGGGTTCCTTGATCGGCTACACCTTC. It encodes CSVPRDRGSLIGYTF.

This sequence joins TRBV5-5 and TRBJ1-3, with 7 nucleotides matching TRBD1. With 6 bases clipped from V and 3 bases from J, the junction kept 12 bases outside the gene matches. CDR1 and CDR2 (germline): SGHKS, YYEKEE (reference sequence). This CDR3 region has 16 residues. The CDR3 DNA is TGTGCCAGCACCAACCGACAGGGAAACTTTGGAAACACCATATATTTT. Protein product: CASTNRQGNFGNTIYF.